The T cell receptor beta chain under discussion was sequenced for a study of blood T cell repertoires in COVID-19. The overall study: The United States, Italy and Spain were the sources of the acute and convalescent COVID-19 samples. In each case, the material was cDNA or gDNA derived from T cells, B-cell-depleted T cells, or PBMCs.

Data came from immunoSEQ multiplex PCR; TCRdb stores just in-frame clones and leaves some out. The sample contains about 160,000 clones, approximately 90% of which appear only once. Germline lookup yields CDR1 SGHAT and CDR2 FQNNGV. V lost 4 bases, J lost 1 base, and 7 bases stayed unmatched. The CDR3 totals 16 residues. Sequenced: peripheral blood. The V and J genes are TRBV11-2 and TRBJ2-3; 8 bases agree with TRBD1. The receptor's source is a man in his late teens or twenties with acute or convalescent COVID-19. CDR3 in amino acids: CASSSRTGSGTDTQYF. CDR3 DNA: TGTGCCAGCAGCTCTCGGACAGGGTCTGGCACAGATACGCAGTATTTT.